Listed here are 30 T cell receptor beta chains from one sample, sequenced in a study of blood T cells in healthy people across ages. It was with a sample-barcoded 5' primer and a J-beta primer mix that a second PCR of roughly 7 to 12 cycles was run. TCRdb ran MiXCR on the 5' RACE reads and lists one entry per CDR3 protein. The sample yields roughly 800,000 distinct CDR3 sequences, roughly 26% seen once. The same data also went into a second study, on T cells of mothers and their children.

The sequenced material came from blood. The receptors were sampled from a boy between 10 and 17 years old in good health.

This clonotype has only a few counts. The J gene is TRBJ1-4, the V gene TRBV7-6; D gene uncertain. CDR1 is SGHVS and CDR2 is FNYEAQ in the germline V gene. The V end was cut by 2 bases, the J end by 6 bases, with 22 bases between. This CDR3 spans 18 amino acids. CDR3 sequence: CASSLLPPTDGGDEKLFF. The CDR3 DNA reads TGTGCCAGCAGCTTACTTCCCCCCACGGACGGCGGGGATGAAAAACTGTTTTTT. The variable domain in full, completed from reference TRBV7-6 and TRBJ1-4, reads GAGVSQSPRYKVTKRGQDVALRCDPISGHVSLYWYRQALGQGPEFLTYFNYEAQQDKSGLPNDRFSAERPEGSISTLTIQRTEQRDSAMYRCASSLLPPTDGGDEKLFFGSGTQLSVL.

The rearrangement links TRBV5-1 to TRBJ2-7, with D tentatively TRBD2 (5 bases). Between the trimmed V and J ends, which lost 0 bases and 7 bases, there was a span of 14 bases. The CDR3 runs 14 residues. Germline CDR1 and CDR2: SGHRS and YFSETQ. CDR3 coding DNA: TGCGCCAGCAGCTTGGCGTCGGGGTTACGGGAGCAGTACTTC. It encodes CASSLASGLREQYF.

The V gene is TRBV20-1, the J gene TRBJ1-2; no definite D call. The CDR3 spans 12 residues. Germline assignment: CDR1 DFQATT and CDR2 SNEGSKA (reference sequence). Trimming cost V 7 bases and J 2 bases, with 11 bases left between them. CDR3 residues: CSVDQFNYGYTF. As DNA, the CDR3 is TGCAGTGTAGACCAATTCAACTATGGCTACACCTTC.

This clonotype was seen only a few times. The chain is built from TRBV27 and TRBJ2-5; TRBD1 might be the D (6 bases). Germline V gene sequence: CDR1 MNHEY, CDR2 SMNVEV (reference sequence). CDR3 size: 15 residues. V lost 5 bases to trimming and J lost 3 bases, with 16 bases between them. CDR3 sequence reads: CASSPWYREKETQYF. The CDR3 region has the DNA TGTGCCAGCAGTCCCTGGTACAGGGAGAAAGAGACCCAGTACTTC.

The chain employs TRBV6-1 and TRBJ2-5, with 8 bases identical to TRBD2. The J call could be wrong; TRBJ2-1 is a better fit for the DNA end. The CDR3 is made up of 15 amino acids. CDR1 MNHNS and CDR2 SASEGT come from the germline V gene. This CDR3 is CASSPGTSGWDEQFF. The CDR3 bases are TGTGCCAGCAGCCCCGGGACTAGTGGTTGGGATGAGCAGTTCTTC.

This clonotype came up a few times. This may arise from a read error, as a much more abundant clone is one base away. This chain joins TRBV29-1 and TRBJ2-1, with D hard to call. Germline V gene lookup returns CDR1 SQVTM and CDR2 ANQGSEA. Between the trimmed V and J ends, which lost 4 bases and 6 bases, there was a span of 13 bases. The CDR3 consists of 13 residues. CDR3 in amino acids: CSVGGVSPNEQFF. The CDR3, as DNA: TGCAGCGTTGGTGGGGTTTCCCCCAATGAGCAGTTCTTC.

This clonotype was observed a handful of times. This chain links TRBV29-1 with TRBJ2-3, with 16 bases lining up with TRBD2. The V and J ends lost 7 bases and 0 bases, in that order; junction bases with no gene match: 10. The CDR3 is 18 amino acids. Germline assignment: CDR1 SQVTM and CDR2 ANQGSEA. The CDR3 region has the DNA TGCAGCGGATCGGGACTAGCGGGGGGGCATCTGAGCACAGATACGCAGTATTTT. Its protein is CSGSGLAGGHLSTDTQYF.

Only a few counts were recorded for this clonotype. Its ends do not fully match the called genes, so a read error is possible. This chain joins TRBV27 and TRBJ2-1, with TRBD1 as a possible D gene (6 bases). CDR1 MNHEY and CDR2 SMNVEV come from the germline V gene (reference sequence). The CDR3 runs to 13 residues. CDR3 nucleotides: TGTGCCAGCAGCTTATATGGCAGGGGTCCGAAGTTCTTC. Encoded protein: CASSLYGRGPKFF.

J is TRBJ2-7 and V is TRBV7-2; no reliable D call. Trimming took off 5 bases at V and 4 bases at J, with 15 bases between the two ends. The CDR3 sequence is 14 residues long. Germline V lookup: CDR1 SGHTA, CDR2 FQGNSA. The CDR3 loop is CASSQNPGGYEQYF. Here the CDR3 DNA reads TGTGCCAGCAGCCAGAACCCCGGCGGATACGAGCAGTACTTC. The complete variable domain, with remaining parts taken from reference TRBV7-2 and TRBJ2-7, reads GAGVSQSPSNKVTEKGKDVELRCDPISGHTALYWYRQSLGQGLEFLIYFQGNSAPDKSGLPSDRFSAERTGGSVSTLTIQRTQQEDSAVYLCASSQNPGGYEQYFGPGTRLTVT.

This clonotype was found once. The rearrangement links TRBV7-9 to TRBJ2-5, with TRBD2 matching over 7 bases. The length of the CDR3 is 15 residues. With 5 bases clipped from V and 5 bases from J, the junction kept 11 bases outside the gene matches. Per the germline V gene, CDR1 is SEHNR and CDR2 is FQNEAQ (reference sequence). The DNA for the CDR3 is TGTGCCAGCAGCCCCCCGAGTCGCGGGGGTGAGACCCAGTACTTC. Translating gives CASSPPSRGGETQYF.

Only a few counts were recorded for this clonotype. V and J are TRBV4-2 and TRBJ2-5, with 7 bases lining up with TRBD1. The end of the DNA aligns better with TRBJ2-7, so the J call may be wrong. The CDR3 is 18 residues long. Germline CDR1 is LGHNA and CDR2 is YNFKEQ. The CDR3 coding sequence is TGTGCCAGCAGCCAAGATTTTAGGCGAGACAGGGCTCCCTACGAGCAGTACTTC. It yields the protein CASSQDFRRDRAPYEQYF.

The chain links TRBV9 to TRBJ1-1; D is undetermined. From germline, CDR1 is SGDLS and CDR2 YYNGEE. This CDR3 has 14 residues. Between the trimmed V and J ends, which lost 4 bases and 0 bases, there was a span of 10 bases. The CDR3 here is CASSLVPVNTEAFF. The DNA for the CDR3 is TGTGCCAGCAGCCTTGTCCCAGTGAACACTGAAGCTTTCTTT.

The chain combines TRBV20-1 with TRBJ1-2; 7 bases are a match to TRBD1. This CDR3 comprises 13 residues. CDR1 DFQATT and CDR2 SNEGSKA come from the germline V gene (reference sequence). V lost 4 bases, J lost 5 bases, and 7 bases stayed unmatched. The CDR3 DNA reads TGCAGTGCTATAAGACAGGGAGTTTATGGCTACACCTTC. This gives the protein CSAIRQGVYGYTF.

In nucleotides, the CDR3 is TGTGCCAGCAGTTTAAGTGACAGGGTCGTTAGAGGAGTCAACTGGGGCAATCAGCCCCAGCATTTT. The encoded protein is CASSLSDRVVRGVNWGNQPQHF. This sequence joins TRBV28 and TRBJ1-5; 7 bases are a match to TRBD1. The trim removed 2 bases at V and 2 bases at J, leaving 24 bases unmatched. The CDR3 totals 22 residues. Germline V CDR1 and CDR2: MDHEN, SYDVKM.

A few counts support this clonotype. The rearrangement uses TRBV10-2 and TRBJ2-7, with 9 bases identical to TRBD1. V lost 8 bases and J lost 0; bases outside the gene matches: 14. Germline loops: CDR1 WSHSY, CDR2 SAAADI. The CDR3 extends over 17 amino acids. This CDR3 reads CASLKMGTGRLSYEQYF. CDR3 bases: TGCGCCAGCCTCAAGATGGGGACAGGGAGGCTCTCCTACGAGCAGTACTTC.

This sequence joins TRBV20-1 and TRBJ2-5, with a weak D call TRBD1 (6 bases). V dropped 3 bases and J dropped 5 bases, with 13 bases sitting between them. The CDR3 runs to 13 residues. The V gene's germline CDR1 is DFQATT and CDR2 SNEGSKA (reference sequence). CDR3 region: CSARMDRKETQYF. The CDR3 nucleotides read TGCAGTGCTAGGATGGACAGAAAGGAGACCCAGTACTTC.

This clonotype was observed many times. The rearrangement links TRBV6-1 to TRBJ2-5; weak D call: TRBD1 (6 bases). Germline V gene data show CDR1 as MNHNS and CDR2 as SASEGT. The CDR3 extends over 13 amino acids. V was trimmed by 6 bases and J by 2 bases, leaving 10 bases between them. Written as DNA, the CDR3 is TGTGCCAGCAGCTGGACAGATCAAGAGACCCAGTACTTC. Residues: CASSWTDQETQYF.

The genes are TRBV28 and TRBJ1-6; 8 bases align to TRBD1. The CDR3 spans 14 residues. The trim removed 6 bases at V and 7 bases at J, leaving 5 bases unmatched. Germline V gives CDR1 MDHEN, CDR2 SYDVKM. The chain's CDR3 is CASRANRGNSPLHF. In DNA, the CDR3 is TGTGCCAGCAGAGCTAACAGGGGGAATTCACCCCTCCACTTT.

In its sample, this clonotype was seen a few times. This chain links TRBV4-3 with TRBJ1-1; D is unclear. The CDR3 length is 15 residues. Germline V lookup: CDR1 LGHNA, CDR2 YSLEER. V dropped 6 bases and J dropped 1 base, with 15 bases sitting between them. This CDR3 reads CASSHGRTTNTEAFF. For the CDR3, the DNA is TGCGCCAGCAGTCATGGGCGAACTACGAACACTGAAGCTTTCTTT.

This clonotype showed up just a few times. This rearrangement joins TRBV29-1 to TRBJ2-5; no clear D gene. The J call may be incorrect, as the DNA end agrees better with TRBJ2-1. From germline, CDR1 is SQVTM and CDR2 ANQGSEA. The CDR3 is 13 amino acids. Here the CDR3 DNA reads TGCAGCGTTGAAGAGGATTCGAGAACGGAGCAGTTCTTC. Amino acids: CSVEEDSRTEQFF.

This chain joins TRBV7-3 and TRBJ2-5, with D possibly being TRBD1 or TRBD2 (6 bases each). From germline, CDR1 is SGHTA and CDR2 FQGTGA. The CDR3 is 15 residues long. Trimming shortened V by 5 bases and J by 4 bases, and 17 bases separated the two germline ends. The CDR3 nucleotides read TGTGCCAGCAGCCCCCTAGGGGGGCCGGGAGAGACCCAGTACTTC. Translated, it gives CASSPLGGPGETQYF.

The gene calls are TRBV10-3 and TRBJ2-1, with TRBD1 matching over 10 bases. With the DNA end fitting TRBJ2-7 better, the J assignment may be wrong. In germline, CDR1 is ENHRY, CDR2 SYGVKD. The CDR3 has 14 residues. CDR3 sequence reads: CAIRRGQGTYEQYF. In nucleotides, the CDR3 is TGTGCCATCAGGCGGGGACAGGGGACCTACGAGCAGTACTTC.

V gene TRBV20-1 combines with J gene TRBJ2-3; 7 nucleotides line up with TRBD2. The germline V gene has CDR1 DFQATT and CDR2 SNEGSKA (reference sequence). CDR3 length equals 14 residues. V shed 1 base and J 4 bases; nucleotides not matched to a gene: 5. CDR3 region: CSARGSAGADTQYF. CDR3 DNA sequence: TGCAGTGCTAGAGGTAGTGCGGGAGCAGATACGCAGTATTTT.

This clonotype showed up just a few times. The chain uses TRBV6-4 and TRBJ2-3; D is unresolved. This CDR3 has 15 amino acids. Trimming shortened V by 0 bases and J by 6 bases, and 13 bases separated the two germline ends. Germline V CDR1 and CDR2: MRHNA, SNTAGT. The CDR3 protein is CASSDSVEPIDTQYF. As DNA, the CDR3 is TGTGCCAGCAGTGACTCAGTGGAACCAATCGATACGCAGTATTTT.

This clonotype was recorded only once. This CDR3 is CASSYLSWDQETQYF. In nucleotides, the CDR3 is TGTGCCAGCAGTTATCTATCGTGGGACCAAGAGACCCAGTACTTC. J is TRBJ2-5 and V is TRBV6-5, with D unresolved. Germline V gene data show CDR1 as MNHEY and CDR2 as SVGAGI. The CDR3 runs 15 residues. Trimming took off 3 bases at V and 0 bases at J, with 11 bases between the two ends.

This chain connects TRBV7-2 to TRBJ1-3; unclear D gene. The germline CDR1 and CDR2 sequences are SGHTA and FQGNSA. V lost 6 bases and J lost 4, with 16 bases in between. This CDR3 comprises 15 residues. This CDR3 is CASRPGSSSGNTIYF. The CDR3 region has the DNA TGTGCCAGCAGGCCGGGTTCCTCCTCGGGAAACACCATATATTTT.

V gene TRBV7-9 combines with J gene TRBJ2-5; no clear D gene. The ends were cut back, 3 bases at V and 4 bases at J, with 9 bases in the middle. The CDR3 totals 13 residues. Germline V lookup: CDR1 SEHNR, CDR2 FQNEAQ (reference sequence). CDR3 sequence reads: CASSFEWPETQYF. In DNA, the CDR3 is TGTGCCAGCAGCTTTGAGTGGCCAGAGACCCAGTACTTC.

This clonotype has only a few counts. The chain uses TRBV20-1 and TRBJ1-4; TRBD1 is a possible D gene (5 bases). The CDR3 loop spans 14 amino acids. V lost 0 bases and J lost 7, with 12 bases in between. CDR1 and CDR2 (germline): DFQATT, SNEGSKA (reference sequence). In DNA, the CDR3 is TGCAGTGCTAGAGATTTGAACAGGAGTGAAAAACTGTTTTTT. Protein sequence: CSARDLNRSEKLFF.

This clonotype has a handful of counts. The chain employs TRBV4-1 and TRBJ1-5, with D possibly being TRBD1 (6 bases). The CDR3 length is 14 residues. V was clipped by 1 base and J by 7 bases, with 11 bases between them. Germline V lookup: CDR1 MGHRA, CDR2 YSYEKL. CDR3 bases: TGCGCCAGCAGCCAAGCGGACAGAAGACAGCCCCAGCATTTT. Translation gives CASSQADRRQPQHF.

The chain joins TRBV9 to TRBJ2-6; D is perhaps TRBD2 (6 bases). The CDR3 loop spans 19 amino acids. Germline V lookup: CDR1 SGDLS, CDR2 YYNGEE. Between the trimmed V and J ends, which lost 4 bases and 0 bases, there was a span of 20 bases. The CDR3 nucleotides read TGTGCCAGCAGCCCTTCTTTAGAGGAGGGTAGCTCTGGGGCCAACGTCCTGACTTTC. Protein product: CASSPSLEEGSSGANVLTF.